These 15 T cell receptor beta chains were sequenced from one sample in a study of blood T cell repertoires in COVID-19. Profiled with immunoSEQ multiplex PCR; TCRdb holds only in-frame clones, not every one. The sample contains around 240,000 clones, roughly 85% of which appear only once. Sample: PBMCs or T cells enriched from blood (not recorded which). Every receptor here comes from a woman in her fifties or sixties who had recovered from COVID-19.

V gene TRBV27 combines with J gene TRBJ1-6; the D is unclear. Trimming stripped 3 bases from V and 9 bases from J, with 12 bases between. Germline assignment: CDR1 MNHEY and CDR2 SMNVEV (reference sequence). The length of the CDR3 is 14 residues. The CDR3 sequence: CASSFRGPPSPLHF. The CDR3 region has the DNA TGTGCCAGCAGTTTTCGGGGTCCCCCTTCACCCCTCCACTTT.

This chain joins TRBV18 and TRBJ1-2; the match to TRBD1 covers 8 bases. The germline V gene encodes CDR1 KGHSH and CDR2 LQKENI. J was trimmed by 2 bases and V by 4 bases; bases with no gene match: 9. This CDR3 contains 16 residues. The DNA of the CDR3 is TGTGCCAGCTCACTCGGAAAGGGACAGGCGAACTATGGCTACACCTTC. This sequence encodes CASSLGKGQANYGYTF.

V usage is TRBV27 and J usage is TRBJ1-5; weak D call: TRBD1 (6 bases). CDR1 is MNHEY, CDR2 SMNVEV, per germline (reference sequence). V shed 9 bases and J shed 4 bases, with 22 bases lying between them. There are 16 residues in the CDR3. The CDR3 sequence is CASRRGMGIRNQPQHF. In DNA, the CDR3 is TGTGCCAGTCGCAGGGGTATGGGGATAAGGAATCAGCCCCAGCATTTT.

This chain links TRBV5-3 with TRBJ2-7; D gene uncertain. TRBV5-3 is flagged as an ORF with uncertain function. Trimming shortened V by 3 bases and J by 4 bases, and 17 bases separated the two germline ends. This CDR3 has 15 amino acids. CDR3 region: CARSSIQAHSYEQYF. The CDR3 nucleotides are TGTGCCAGAAGCTCGATTCAGGCGCACTCTTACGAGCAGTACTTC.

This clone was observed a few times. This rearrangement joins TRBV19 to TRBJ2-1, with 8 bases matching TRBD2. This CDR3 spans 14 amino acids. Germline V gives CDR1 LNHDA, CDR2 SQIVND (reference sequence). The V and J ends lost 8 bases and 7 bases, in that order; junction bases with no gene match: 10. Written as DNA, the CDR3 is TGTGCCAGTTCGAGAGCGGGAGAAAGGAATGAGCAGTTCTTC. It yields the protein CASSRAGERNEQFF.

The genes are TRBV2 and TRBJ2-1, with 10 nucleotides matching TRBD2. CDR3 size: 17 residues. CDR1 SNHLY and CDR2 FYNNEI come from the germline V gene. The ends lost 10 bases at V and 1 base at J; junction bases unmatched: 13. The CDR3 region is CAIVQREGLTSYNEQFF. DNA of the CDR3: TGTGCCATCGTCCAGCGGGAGGGCCTAACGTCCTACAATGAGCAGTTCTTC.

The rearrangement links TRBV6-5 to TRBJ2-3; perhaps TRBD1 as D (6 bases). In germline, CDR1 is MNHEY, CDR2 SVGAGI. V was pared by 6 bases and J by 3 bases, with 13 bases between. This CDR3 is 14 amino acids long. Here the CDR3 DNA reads TGTGCCAGCAGGCGGACAGTGGTAACAGATACGCAGTATTTT. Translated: CASRRTVVTDTQYF.

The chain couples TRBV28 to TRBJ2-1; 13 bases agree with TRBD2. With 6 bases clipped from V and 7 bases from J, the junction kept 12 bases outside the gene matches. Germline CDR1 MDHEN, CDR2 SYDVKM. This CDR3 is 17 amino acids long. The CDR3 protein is CASRATSGRANLNEQFF. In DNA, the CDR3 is TGTGCCAGCAGAGCTACTAGCGGGAGGGCCAATTTGAATGAGCAGTTCTTC. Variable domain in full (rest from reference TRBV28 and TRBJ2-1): DVKVTQSSRYLVKRTGEKVFLECVQDMDHENMFWYRQDPGLGLRLIYFSYDVKMKEKGDIPEGYSVSREKKERFSLILESASTNQTSMYLCASRATSGRANLNEQFFGPGTRLTVL.

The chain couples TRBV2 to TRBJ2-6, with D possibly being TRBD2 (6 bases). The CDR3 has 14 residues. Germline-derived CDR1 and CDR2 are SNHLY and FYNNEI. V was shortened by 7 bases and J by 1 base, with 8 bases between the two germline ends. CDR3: CASNRESGANVLTF. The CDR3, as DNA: TGTGCCAGCAACCGGGAGTCTGGGGCCAACGTCCTGACTTTC.

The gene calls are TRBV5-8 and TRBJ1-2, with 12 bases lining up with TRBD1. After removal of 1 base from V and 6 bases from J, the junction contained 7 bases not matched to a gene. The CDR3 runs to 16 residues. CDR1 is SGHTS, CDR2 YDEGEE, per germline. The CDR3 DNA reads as TGTGCCAGCAGCTTGCCGGGACAGGGGGCGCGGGATGGCTACACCTTC. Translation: CASSLPGQGARDGYTF.

The CDR3 DNA sequence: TGTGCCAGCAGTTTAAAGAACAGGTGGGGTCAGCCCCAGCATTTT. The encoded protein is CASSLKNRWGQPQHF. The J gene is TRBJ1-5, the V gene TRBV28, with D possibly matching TRBD1 (5 bases). V was pared by 2 bases and J by 6 bases, with 14 bases between. The CDR3 sequence is 15 residues long. CDR1 and CDR2 from the germline V gene are MDHEN and SYDVKM.

The CDR3 DNA is TGTGCCAGCAGTTACGGACGGACTTACGCGGGCGAGCAGTACTTC. As protein: CASSYGRTYAGEQYF. The chain uses TRBV6-5 and TRBJ2-7, with D possibly TRBD2 on 5 matching bases. Germline values: CDR1 MNHEY, CDR2 SVGAGI. CDR3 length: 15 amino acids. Between the trimmed V and J ends, which lost 2 bases and 6 bases, there was a span of 17 bases.

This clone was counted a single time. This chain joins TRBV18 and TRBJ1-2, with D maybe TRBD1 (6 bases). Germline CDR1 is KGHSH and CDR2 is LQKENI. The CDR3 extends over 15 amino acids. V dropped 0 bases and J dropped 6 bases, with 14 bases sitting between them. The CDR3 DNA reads TGTGCCAGCTCACCACCGGACAGTACCGGCGATGGCTACACCTTC. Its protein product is CASSPPDSTGDGYTF.

CDR3 sequence (DNA): TGTGCCAGCAGCGAATTGGACAGGGAAGGTGAAGCTTTCTTT. Its protein product is CASSELDREGEAFF. The chain employs TRBV7-9 and TRBJ1-1, with 8 bases matching TRBD1. Germline V gene sequence: CDR1 SEHNR, CDR2 FQNEAQ (reference sequence). V dropped 5 bases and J dropped 7; count of bases not matched to a gene: 9. There are 14 residues in the CDR3.

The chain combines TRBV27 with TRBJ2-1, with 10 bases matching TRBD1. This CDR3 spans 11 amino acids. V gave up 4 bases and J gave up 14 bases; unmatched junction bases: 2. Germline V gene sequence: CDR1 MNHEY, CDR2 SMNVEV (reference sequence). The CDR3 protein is CASSSGTGEFF. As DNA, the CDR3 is TGTGCCAGCAGTTCAGGGACAGGGGAGTTCTTC.